The rows below give T cell receptor beta chains drawn from one sample of a study of T cell responses to AZD1222 COVID-19 vaccine. Data came from immunoSEQ multiplex PCR; TCRdb stores just in-frame clones and leaves some out. This sample has 100,000 to 150,000 clones; 87% occur once, and the top ten carry about 9.4%. This specimen consisted of peripheral blood, obtained on day 0 of AZD1222 vaccination. These receptors originate from an adult in good health. CDR3s include the opening cysteine and the closing phenylalanine or tryptophan. The order of the fields is CDR3 length, J gene, D gene, clone size, V gene, CDR3 protein, CDR3 DNA. The D gene is left open where the match is weak. Clone size is shown for a subset of rows, as once, few, many or a class of expanded clone.

>15|TRBJ2-1|TRBD1|-|TRBV18
CASSQTGGGGNEQFF
TGTGCCAGCTCACAGACAGGGGGAGGAGGGAATGAGCAGTTCTTC
>18|TRBJ1-3|-|-|TRBV14
CASSQAGGSVNSGNTIYF
TGTGCCAGCAGCCAAGCCGGAGGATCAGTCAACTCTGGAAACACCATATATTTT
>14|TRBJ2-7|-|-|TRBV4-2
CASSPETVTYEQYF
TGTGCCAGCAGCCCCGAGACAGTAACCTACGAGCAGTACTTC
>16|TRBJ2-2|-|once|TRBV3-1/TRBV3-2
CASSPVVPGHTGELFF
TGTGCCAGCAGCCCAGTAGTCCCAGGTCACACCGGGGAGCTGTTTTTT
>19|TRBJ2-3|-|-|TRBV2
CASSITTSKGLSLTDTQYF
TGTGCCAGCAGTATTACGACCTCAAAGGGACTTTCTCTCACAGATACGCAGTATTTT
>15|TRBJ1-2|-|-|TRBV7-9
CASSLGRGPNYGYTF
TGTGCCAGCAGCTTAGGCCGGGGACCCAACTATGGCTACACCTTC
>12|TRBJ1-5|-|-|TRBV6-5
CASSYVRQPQHF
TGTGCCAGCAGTTACGTGAGGCAGCCCCAGCATTTT
>14|TRBJ2-1|TRBD2|-|TRBV11-2
CASSLASGMNEQFF
TGTGCCAGCAGCTTAGCTAGCGGGATGAATGAGCAGTTCTTC
>16|TRBJ2-3|TRBD2|-|TRBV23-1
CASSQSPSGVKDTQYF
TGCGCCAGCAGTCAATCGCCTAGCGGGGTCAAGGATACGCAGTATTTT
>17|TRBJ1-5|-|-|TRBV6-1
CASSEQGPPRGNQPQHF
TGTGCCAGCAGTGAACAGGGACCCCCGAGGGGCAATCAGCCCCAGCATTTT
>15|TRBJ2-7|-|-|TRBV6-1
CASSEEGWGIYEQYF
TGTGCCAGCAGTGAAGAGGGGTGGGGAATCTACGAGCAGTACTTC
>14|TRBJ1-3|-|-|TRBV7-8
CASSSQPPGNTIYF
TGTGCCAGCAGCTCGCAACCGCCTGGAAACACCATATATTTT
>16|TRBJ2-1|TRBD2|-|TRBV11-2
CASSRLAGGSGNEQFF
TGTGCCAGCAGCCGTTTAGCGGGGGGGAGTGGCAATGAGCAGTTCTTC
>13|TRBJ1-5|-|-|TRBV28
CASSSRLGQPQHF
TGTGCCAGCAGTTCCCGGCTGGGTCAGCCCCAGCATTTT
>14|TRBJ1-1|-|-|TRBV18
CASSPPRGNTEAFF
TGTGCCAGCTCACCACCCAGGGGGAACACTGAAGCTTTCTTT
>14|TRBJ2-5|-|-|TRBV5-1
CASTRDWGEETQYF
TGCGCCAGCACCCGGGACTGGGGAGAAGAGACCCAGTACTTC